The 30 T cell receptor beta chains listed next were all sequenced from one sample in a study of blood T cell repertoires in COVID-19. The assay was immunoSEQ multiplex PCR, and TCRdb's table has in-frame clones only and misses some. The table includes about 270,000 clones, around 88% detected once. Sequenced input: peripheral blood. These receptors all come from a man older than 75 with acute or convalescent COVID-19.

This chain connects TRBV5-1 to TRBJ2-1; the D gene is possibly TRBD1 (6 bases). Trimming removed 4 bases from V and 6 bases from J, with 23 bases in between. Germline V lookup: CDR1 SGHRS, CDR2 YFSETQ. This CDR3 comprises 17 residues. CDR3 DNA sequence: TGCGCCAGCAGCCGCCTACAGGGAAAGATGAGAACCAATGAGCAGTTCTTC. The encoded protein is CASSRLQGKMRTNEQFF.

This sequence joins TRBV27 and TRBJ2-1, with 7 bases that match TRBD2. The CDR3 is 17 amino acids. J gave up 8 bases and V 3 bases, and 16 bases lay outside the gene matches. Per germline, CDR1 MNHEY and CDR2 SMNVEV (reference sequence). The CDR3 reads CASSFRLASPRVDEQFF. The CDR3 DNA is TGTGCCAGCAGTTTCCGACTAGCTTCTCCTCGTGTGGATGAGCAGTTCTTC.

The CDR3 DNA reads as TGCGCCAGCAGCTTGGGGACTAGCGGGGGACCCGGTGAGCAGTTCTTC. Protein: CASSLGTSGGPGEQFF. This chain joins TRBV5-1 and TRBJ2-1, with 13 bases aligning to TRBD2. This CDR3 is built from 16 residues. Germline CDR1 SGHRS, CDR2 YFSETQ. The V gene end was trimmed by 0 bases and the J gene end by 9 bases; junction bases not matched to a gene: 6.

The V call is TRBV5-1, the J call TRBJ2-3, with a weak D call TRBD2 (6 bases). Between the trimmed V and J ends, which lost 4 bases and 9 bases, there was a span of 9 bases. Germline loops: CDR1 SGHRS, CDR2 YFSETQ. The CDR3 length is 11 residues. Written as DNA, the CDR3 is TGCGCCAGCAGCGGGAGGTCCACGCAGTATTTT. Translated, it gives CASSGRSTQYF.

This clone came up once. This rearrangement joins TRBV15 to TRBJ2-2; D not certain. Germline V gene sequence: CDR1 LNHNV, CDR2 YYDKDF (reference sequence). CDR3 length: 11 residues. The V end was cut by 4 bases, the J end by 5 bases, with 2 bases between. The CDR3 protein is CATSTTGELFF. CDR3 DNA sequence: TGTGCCACCAGCACAACCGGGGAGCTGTTTTTT.

The chain employs TRBV9 and TRBJ2-1, with 8 bases fitting TRBD1. The CDR3 length is 15 residues. Germline V gene lookup returns CDR1 SGDLS and CDR2 YYNGEE. After removal of 4 bases from V and 15 bases from J, the junction contained 18 bases not matched to a gene. The CDR3 region is CASSPRTGIPPPLFF. As DNA, the CDR3 is TGTGCCAGCAGCCCGCGGACAGGGATTCCCCCCCCGCTGTTCTTC.

CDR3 nucleotide sequence: TGTGCCAGCTCAAGTCCGGGTCGTCTGGAGACCCAGTACTTC. This encodes CASSSPGRLETQYF. The rearrangement links TRBV18 to TRBJ2-5; D unclear. Trimming stripped 5 bases from V and 5 bases from J, with 15 bases between. This CDR3 comprises 14 residues. Looked up from germline, CDR1 is KGHSH and CDR2 is LQKENI.

The chain couples TRBV6-1 to TRBJ2-3; TRBD2 is a possible D gene (5 bases). This CDR3 is built from 13 residues. Trimming left V 1 base short and J 4 bases short, with 6 bases between. Looked up from germline, CDR1 is MNHNS and CDR2 is SASEGT. CDR3 DNA sequence: TGTGCCAGCAGTGAAGGGGGAGCAGATACGCAGTATTTT. Its translation: CASSEGGADTQYF.

This CDR3 reads CASSSDRLYGYTF. DNA for the CDR3: TGTGCCAGCAGTTCCGACAGACTCTATGGCTACACCTTC. The chain couples TRBV6-5 to TRBJ1-2; D is possibly TRBD1 (5 bases). CDR1 and CDR2 from the germline V gene are MNHEY and SVGAGI. V was clipped by 4 bases and J by 4 bases, with 10 bases between them. This CDR3 has 13 amino acids.

This clone turned up a few times. The chain combines TRBV2 with TRBJ2-7, with TRBD2 as a possible D gene (6 bases). CDR3 length: 13 amino acids. From germline, CDR1 is SNHLY and CDR2 FYNNEI. V gave up 7 bases and J gave up 7 bases, with 17 bases separating them. The CDR3 DNA reads as TGTGCCAGCATTTGGGACTCCTCTCGTGAGCAGTACTTC. This codes for CASIWDSSREQYF.

The CDR3 sequence: CASSTRQGRDEQYF. As DNA, the CDR3 is TGTGCCAGCAGCACACGACAGGGGAGGGACGAGCAGTACTTC. The chain has TRBV7-2 and TRBJ2-7, with D possibly being TRBD1 (8 bases). CDR1 SGHTA and CDR2 FQGNSA come from the germline V gene. The CDR3 spans 14 residues. The V gene lost 5 bases and the J gene lost 5 bases, with 16 bases spanning the gap.

This clone turned up a few times. The V call is TRBV3-1 (or the pseudogene TRBV3-2), the J call TRBJ2-7, with 7 bases that match TRBD1. V shed 1 base, J shed 6 bases, and the junction held 6 bases outside the gene matches. This CDR3 has 14 amino acids. CDR1 is LGHDT, CDR2 YNNKEL, per germline (reference sequence). The CDR3, as DNA: TGTGCCAGCAGCCAAGTCCGGACAGGTTCCGAGCAGTACTTC. Protein: CASSQVRTGSEQYF.

Only a few counts were recorded for this clone. The rearrangement uses TRBV10-1 and TRBJ2-2; possibly TRBD2 for D (6 bases). This CDR3 is 14 amino acids long. Germline values: CDR1 WNHNN, CDR2 SYGVQD (reference sequence). The CDR3 DNA sequence: TGCGGTCGACCTGGAGGGCCACGGACCGGGGAGCTGTTTTTT. Translating it yields CGRPGGPRTGELFF.

The J gene is TRBJ2-2, the V gene TRBV3-1 (or the pseudogene TRBV3-2); weak D call: TRBD1 (6 bases). Deletions cut 4 bases from V and 7 bases from J, with 10 bases between. Looked up from germline, CDR1 is LGHDT and CDR2 is YNNKEL (reference sequence). The CDR3 totals 13 residues. The DNA of the CDR3 is TGTGCCAGCAGCCCCCACAGGGACGGGGAGCTGTTTTTT. Translation: CASSPHRDGELFF.

In nucleotides, the CDR3 is TGTGCCAGCAGCCCCAATCAGTGGGTTAGCTCACCCCTCCACTTT. This encodes CASSPNQWVSSPLHF. The rearrangement joins TRBV5-8 to TRBJ1-6; D is ambiguous. CDR3 length: 15 residues. CDR1 and CDR2 from the germline V gene are SGHTS and YDEGEE. V was clipped by 4 bases and J by 10 bases, with 18 bases between them.

The J gene is TRBJ1-6, the V gene TRBV28; D is uncertain. Per the germline V gene, CDR1 is MDHEN and CDR2 is SYDVKM. This CDR3 comprises 12 residues. V lost 6 bases and J lost 15, with 15 bases in between. The CDR3 bases are TGTGCCAGCAGCCAGACTGGAGAACTCCTCCACTTT. Its translation is CASSQTGELLHF.

V and J are TRBV27 and TRBJ2-7; TRBD2 is a possible D gene (6 bases). V gave up 2 bases and J gave up 2 bases, with 7 bases separating them. CDR3 length equals 13 residues. Germline CDR1 and CDR2: MNHEY and SMNVEV (reference sequence). The CDR3 region has the DNA TGTGCCAGCAGTTTACGGGGGACCTACGAGCAGTACTTC. It translates to CASSLRGTYEQYF.

This clone occurred a few times. The genes are TRBV10-1 and TRBJ2-1, with 10 bases matching TRBD1. The CDR3 consists of 15 residues. The germline gives CDR1 WNHNN, CDR2 SYGVQD (reference sequence). Trimming took 5 bases from V and 1 from J; bases not matched to a gene: 2. CDR3 loop: CASSRDRGSYNEQFF. The CDR3 DNA follows: TGCGCCAGCAGTCGGGACAGGGGTTCCTACAATGAGCAGTTCTTC.

The chain joins TRBV28 to TRBJ2-7; D remains ambiguous. Germline V gene lookup returns CDR1 MDHEN and CDR2 SYDVKM. The CDR3 spans 12 residues. The V gene lost 7 bases and the J gene lost 6 bases, with 13 bases spanning the gap. Here the CDR3 DNA reads TGTGCCAGCACCTCAGACAAAATCGAGCAGTACTTC. Amino acid sequence: CASTSDKIEQYF.

This chain connects TRBV28 to TRBJ2-3; D remains ambiguous. Looked up from germline, CDR1 is MDHEN and CDR2 is SYDVKM. V shed 7 bases and J shed 4 bases, with 15 bases lying between them. This CDR3 is 14 amino acids long. CDR3 residues: CASNPGGRADTQYF. DNA of the CDR3: TGTGCCAGCAACCCCGGTGGCCGGGCAGATACGCAGTATTTT.

J is TRBJ2-5 and V is TRBV28; 9 nucleotides agree with TRBD2. Germline V gives CDR1 MDHEN, CDR2 SYDVKM. J gave up 6 bases and V 5 bases, and 7 bases lay outside the gene matches. This CDR3 region has 14 residues. CDR3: CASSGLAGIQTQYF. CDR3 nucleotide sequence: TGTGCCAGCAGTGGGCTAGCGGGAATACAGACCCAGTACTTC.

The chain recombines TRBV2 with TRBJ1-2, with 9 positions matching TRBD1. CDR1 SNHLY and CDR2 FYNNEI come from the germline V gene. V shed 5 bases and J 7 bases; nucleotides not matched to a gene: 5. The CDR3 length is 13 residues. In nucleotides, the CDR3 is TGTGCCAGCAGTCGGGACAGGGAAACTGGCTACACCTTC. This codes for CASSRDRETGYTF.

As DNA, the CDR3 is TGTGCCAGTACGAGGCACGGGACAGGACAGCAAGAGACCCAGTACTTC. Protein product: CASTRHGTGQQETQYF. V usage is TRBV27 and J usage is TRBJ2-5; TRBD1 matches at 8 bases. The CDR3 is made up of 16 amino acids. With 9 bases clipped from V and 2 bases from J, the junction kept 14 bases outside the gene matches. Germline values: CDR1 MNHEY, CDR2 SMNVEV (reference sequence).

A few counts support this clone. The CDR3 bases are TGTGCCAGCTCACAGGGACAGAATTATGAGCAGTACTTC. Translated, it gives CASSQGQNYEQYF. The chain recombines TRBV18 with TRBJ2-7; the match to TRBD1 covers 7 bases. This CDR3 comprises 13 residues. The V and J ends lost 4 bases and 7 bases, in that order; junction bases with no gene match: 7. Germline CDR1 reads KGHSH; CDR2 reads LQKENI. The entire variable domain, with the rest obtained from reference TRBV18 and TRBJ2-7, is as follows: NAGVMQNPRHLVRRRGQEARLRCSPMKGHSHVYWYRQLPEEGLKFMVYLQKENIIDESGMPKERFSAEFPKEGPSILRIQQVVRGDSAAYFCASSQGQNYEQYFGPGTRLTVT.

This chain joins TRBV3-1 (or the pseudogene TRBV3-2) and TRBJ2-1; unclear D gene. CDR1 and CDR2 from the germline V gene are LGHDT and YNNKEL (reference sequence). The CDR3 is made up of 14 amino acids. V lost 1 base and J 9 bases, leaving 13 bases between the germline ends. Here the CDR3 DNA reads TGTGCCAGCAGCCAAGTTCAATCGTCGGGTGAGCAGTTCTTC. It specifies CASSQVQSSGEQFF.

The CDR3 region is CASSPLGGGNVLTF. The CDR3 DNA reads TGTGCCAGCAGCCCCCTCGGGGGAGGCAACGTCCTGACTTTC. The chain employs TRBV4-2 and TRBJ2-6; D might be TRBD2 (6 bases). This CDR3 comprises 14 residues. The V and J ends lost 4 bases and 9 bases respectively, with 13 bases between them. Germline values: CDR1 LGHNA, CDR2 YNFKEQ.

This clone has a count of ten or more. The V call is TRBV29-1, the J call TRBJ2-7, with D maybe TRBD1 (5 bases). Germline V gene sequence: CDR1 SQVTM, CDR2 ANQGSEA. V was clipped by 3 bases and J by 2 bases, with 5 bases between them. CDR3 length: 11 residues. The DNA for the CDR3 is TGCAGCGTTGAGGACACCTACGAGCAGTACTTC. Translated: CSVEDTYEQYF.

DNA for the CDR3: TGCAGCGTTCGGGGGGCAGCCTCCTACGAGCAGTACTTC. Amino acids: CSVRGAASYEQYF. The rearrangement joins TRBV29-1 to TRBJ2-7; possible D gene TRBD2, 7 bases. With 5 bases removed from V and 0 bases from J, the gap between germline ends came to 11 bases. The germline V gene encodes CDR1 SQVTM and CDR2 ANQGSEA. The CDR3 is made up of 13 amino acids.

The chain uses TRBV6-8 and TRBJ1-4, with D perhaps TRBD1 (5 bases). The ends were cut back, 8 bases at V and 6 bases at J, with 16 bases in the middle. The germline V gene has CDR1 MNHGY and CDR2 SAAAGT. CDR3 size: 14 residues. CDR3 residues: CASGGGGTDEKLFF. The CDR3 region has the DNA TGTGCCAGCGGGGGAGGCGGGACTGATGAAAAACTGTTTTTT.

CDR3 loop: CASSPGYGGANEKLFF. Here the CDR3 DNA reads TGCGCCAGCAGCCCGGGGTATGGCGGGGCCAATGAAAAACTGTTTTTT. The chain recombines TRBV5-1 with TRBJ1-4, with a weak D call TRBD1 (5 bases). V was clipped by 4 bases and J by 5 bases, with 18 bases between them. The V gene's germline CDR1 is SGHRS and CDR2 YFSETQ. The CDR3 totals 16 residues.